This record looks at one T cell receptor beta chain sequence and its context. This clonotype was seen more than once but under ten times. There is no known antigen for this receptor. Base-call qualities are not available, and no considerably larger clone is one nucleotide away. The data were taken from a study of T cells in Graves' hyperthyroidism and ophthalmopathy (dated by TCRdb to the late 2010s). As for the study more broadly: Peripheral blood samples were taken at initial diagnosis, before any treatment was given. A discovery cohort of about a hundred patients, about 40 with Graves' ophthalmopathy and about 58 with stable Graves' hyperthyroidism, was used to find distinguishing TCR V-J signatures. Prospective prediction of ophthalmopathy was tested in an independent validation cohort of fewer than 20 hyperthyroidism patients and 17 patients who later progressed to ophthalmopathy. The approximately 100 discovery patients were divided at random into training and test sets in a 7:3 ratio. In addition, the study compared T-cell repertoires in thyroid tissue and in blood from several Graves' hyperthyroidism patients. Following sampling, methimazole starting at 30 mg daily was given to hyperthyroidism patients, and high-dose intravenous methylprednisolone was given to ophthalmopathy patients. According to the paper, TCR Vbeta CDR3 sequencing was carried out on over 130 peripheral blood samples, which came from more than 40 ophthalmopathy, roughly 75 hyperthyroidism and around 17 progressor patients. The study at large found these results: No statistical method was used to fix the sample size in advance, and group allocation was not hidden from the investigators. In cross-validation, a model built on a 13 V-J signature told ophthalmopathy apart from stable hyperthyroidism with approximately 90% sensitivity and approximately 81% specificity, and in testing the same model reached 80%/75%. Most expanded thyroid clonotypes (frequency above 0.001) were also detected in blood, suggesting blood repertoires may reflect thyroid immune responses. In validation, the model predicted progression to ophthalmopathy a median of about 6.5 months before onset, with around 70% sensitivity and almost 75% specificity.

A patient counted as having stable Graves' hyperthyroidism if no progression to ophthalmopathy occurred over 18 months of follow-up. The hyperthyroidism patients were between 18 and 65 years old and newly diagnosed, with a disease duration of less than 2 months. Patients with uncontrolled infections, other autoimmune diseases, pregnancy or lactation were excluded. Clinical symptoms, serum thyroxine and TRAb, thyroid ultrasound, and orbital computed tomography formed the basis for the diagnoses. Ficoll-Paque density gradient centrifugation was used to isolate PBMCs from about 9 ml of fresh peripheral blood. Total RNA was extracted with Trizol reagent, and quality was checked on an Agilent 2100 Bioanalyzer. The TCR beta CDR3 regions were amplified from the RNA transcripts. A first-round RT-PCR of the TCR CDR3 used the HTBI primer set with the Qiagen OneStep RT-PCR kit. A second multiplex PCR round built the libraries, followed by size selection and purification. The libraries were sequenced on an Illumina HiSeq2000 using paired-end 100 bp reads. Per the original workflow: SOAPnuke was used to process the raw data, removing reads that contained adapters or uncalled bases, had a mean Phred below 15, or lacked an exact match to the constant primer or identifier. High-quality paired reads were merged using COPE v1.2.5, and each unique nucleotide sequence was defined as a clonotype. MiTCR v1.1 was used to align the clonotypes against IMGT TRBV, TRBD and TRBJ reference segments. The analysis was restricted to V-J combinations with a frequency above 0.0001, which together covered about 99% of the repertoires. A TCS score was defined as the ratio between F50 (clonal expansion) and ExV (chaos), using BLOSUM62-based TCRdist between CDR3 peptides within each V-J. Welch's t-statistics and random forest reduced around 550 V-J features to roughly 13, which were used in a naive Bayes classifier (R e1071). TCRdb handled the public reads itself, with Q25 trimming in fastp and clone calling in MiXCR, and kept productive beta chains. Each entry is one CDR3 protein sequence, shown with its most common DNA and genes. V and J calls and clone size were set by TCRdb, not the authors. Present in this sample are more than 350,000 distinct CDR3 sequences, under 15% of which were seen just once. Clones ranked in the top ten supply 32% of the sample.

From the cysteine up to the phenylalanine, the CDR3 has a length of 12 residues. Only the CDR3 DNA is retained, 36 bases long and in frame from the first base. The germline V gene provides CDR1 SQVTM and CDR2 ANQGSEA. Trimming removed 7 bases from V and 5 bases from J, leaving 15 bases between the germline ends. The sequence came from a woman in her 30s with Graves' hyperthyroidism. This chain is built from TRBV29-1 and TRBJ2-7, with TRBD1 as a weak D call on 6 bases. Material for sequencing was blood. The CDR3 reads CSANTGTHEQYF. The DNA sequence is TGCAGCGCCAATACCGGGACACACGAGCAGTACTTC.